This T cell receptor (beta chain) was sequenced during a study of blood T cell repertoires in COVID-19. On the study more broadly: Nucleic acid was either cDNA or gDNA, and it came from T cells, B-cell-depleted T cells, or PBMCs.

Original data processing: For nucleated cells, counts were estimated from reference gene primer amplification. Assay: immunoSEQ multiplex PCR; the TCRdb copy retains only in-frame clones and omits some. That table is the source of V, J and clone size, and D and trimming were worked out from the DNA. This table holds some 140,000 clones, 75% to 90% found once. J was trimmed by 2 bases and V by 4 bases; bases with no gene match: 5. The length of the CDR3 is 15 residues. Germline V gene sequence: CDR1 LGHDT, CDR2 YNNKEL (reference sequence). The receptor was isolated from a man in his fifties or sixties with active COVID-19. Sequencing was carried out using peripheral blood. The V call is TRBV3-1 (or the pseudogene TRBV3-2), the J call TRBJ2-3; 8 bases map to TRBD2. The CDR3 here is CASSLAGRITDTQYF. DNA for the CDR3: TGTGCCAGCAGCCTAGCGGGGAGGATCACAGATACGCAGTATTTT.